The source of this T cell receptor (beta chain) is a study of OX40 agonist ivuxolimab in advanced cancers. Study-wide context: Intravenous ivuxolimab at 0.01 to 10 mg/kg was given to patients every 2 weeks. Participants averaged approximately 61 years of age (range about 23 to 80) and were around 83% male. There were three patients with partial responses, one having hepatocellular carcinoma and two cutaneous melanoma.

Worth noting for this clone: What it binds is not known.

CDR3 length: 13 amino acids. Trimming removed 2 bases from V and 10 bases from J, with 14 bases in between. Germline lookup yields CDR1 SNHLY and CDR2 FYNNEI. Study conclusions and caveats: At 0.1 to 3.0 mg/kg and by week 6, CD4+ and CD8+ T cells in the blood had expanded clonally.

Data came from immunoSEQ multiplex PCR; TCRdb stores just in-frame clones and leaves some out. This sample has just under 85,000 clones, with approximately 80% found just once. The V and J genes are TRBV2 and TRBJ1-1; no definite D call. The receptor comes from an adult with an advanced solid tumor such as melanoma, head and neck, liver or kidney cancer. The sample was CD4+ or CD8+ T cells sorted from blood, taken in a trial of the OX40 agonist ivuxolimab. The CDR3 DNA reads TGTGCCAGCAGTGAAAGGAATTGGAGCAGAGCTTTCTTT. Translated: CASSERNWSRAFF.